Shown below are 20 T cell receptor beta chains from a single sample sequenced in a study of blood T cell repertoires in COVID-19. Generated by immunoSEQ multiplex PCR, the TCRdb table keeps only in-frame clones and is missing some. The repertoire holds about 140,000 clones, with around 76% as singletons. The sample comprised peripheral blood. The receptors derive from an elderly man with acute or convalescent COVID-19.

The gene calls are TRBV19 and TRBJ2-5; no clear D. Trimming shortened V by 4 bases and J by 4 bases, and 16 bases separated the two germline ends. The CDR3 has 15 residues. Germline V gene lookup returns CDR1 LNHDA and CDR2 SQIVND (reference sequence). The CDR3 DNA sequence: TGTGCCAGTAGTAGAGGCCCCTTTGGCTTAGAGACCCAGTACTTC. Translation gives CASSRGPFGLETQYF.

The V gene is TRBV19, the J gene TRBJ2-1, with TRBD2 matching over 14 bases. Germline loops: CDR1 LNHDA, CDR2 SQIVND (reference sequence). This CDR3 spans 16 amino acids. The trim removed 9 bases at V and 0 bases at J, leaving 4 bases unmatched. The CDR3 DNA reads as TGTGCCAGCAGCGGACTAGCGGGGGGCTCCTACAATGAGCAGTTCTTC. Its protein is CASSGLAGGSYNEQFF.

This chain uses TRBV11-2 with TRBJ2-7; 7 bases are a match to TRBD2. The CDR3 is 15 amino acids. The germline V gene has CDR1 SGHAT and CDR2 FQNNGV. V shed 2 bases, J shed 3 bases, and the junction held 7 bases outside the gene matches. CDR3: CASSLYGGGIYEQYF. The DNA for the CDR3 is TGTGCCAGCAGCTTATACGGGGGAGGGATCTACGAGCAGTACTTC.

The gene calls are TRBV27 and TRBJ1-1, with 7 bases lining up with TRBD1. J lost 2 bases, V lost 6 bases, and 3 bases had no gene match. The CDR3 sequence is 13 residues long. Per germline, CDR1 MNHEY and CDR2 SMNVEV (reference sequence). DNA for the CDR3: TGTGCCAGCAGACGACAGGGCAACACTGAAGCTTTCTTT. As protein: CASRRQGNTEAFF.

The chain carries TRBV27 and TRBJ2-3; 8 nucleotides match TRBD1. CDR1 and CDR2 (germline): MNHEY, SMNVEV (reference sequence). CDR3 length: 15 amino acids. After removal of 4 bases from V and 3 bases from J, the junction contained 6 bases not matched to a gene. CDR3 DNA sequence: TGTGCCAGCAGTTCGGAGCACAGGGGGACAGATACGCAGTATTTT. Translation: CASSSEHRGTDTQYF.

The J gene is TRBJ2-4, the V gene TRBV15; D gene uncertain. Germline V lookup: CDR1 LNHNV, CDR2 YYDKDF (reference sequence). V lost 0 bases and J lost 12, with 6 bases in between. This CDR3 contains 11 residues. The CDR3 loop is CATSREEHQYF. The CDR3 nucleotides read TGTGCCACCAGCAGAGAAGAACATCAGTACTTC.

The V and J genes are TRBV7-2 and TRBJ1-6, with 8 bases identical to TRBD1. There are 15 residues in the CDR3. Germline V CDR1 and CDR2: SGHTA, FQGNSA. Unmatched junction bases numbered 9, after V lost 4 bases and J lost 10 bases. CDR3 sequence (DNA): TGTGCCAGCAGCTCTAGACAGGGGTGGGAATCACCCCTCCACTTT. Translated, it gives CASSSRQGWESPLHF.

The sample holds a few counts of this clone. This sequence joins TRBV5-4 and TRBJ1-1; D not certain. Trimming removed 2 bases at V and 0 bases at J, with 8 bases between. Looked up from germline, CDR1 is SGHNT and CDR2 is YYREEE (reference sequence). The CDR3 length is 14 residues. In DNA, the CDR3 is TGTGCCAGCAGCTTACTCGCGATGAACACTGAAGCTTTCTTT. This sequence encodes CASSLLAMNTEAFF.

The V and J genes are TRBV30 and TRBJ2-1, with D unresolved. The germline CDR1 and CDR2 sequences are GTSNPN and SVGIG (reference sequence). CDR3 length equals 11 residues. V was trimmed by 2 bases and J by 7 bases, leaving 6 bases between them. The CDR3 DNA sequence: TGTGCCTGGAGTAGCGAGAATGAGCAGTTCTTC. This gives the protein CAWSSENEQFF.

The V gene is TRBV7-3, the J gene TRBJ2-2; D is ambiguous. The CDR3 totals 13 residues. CDR1 SGHTA and CDR2 FQGTGA come from the germline V gene. The V and J ends lost 1 base and 6 bases respectively, with 6 bases between them. CDR3 bases: TGTGCCAGCAGCTTAAATCGGGCCGGGGAGCTGTTTTTT. Translation gives CASSLNRAGELFF. The full variable domain, rest sourced from reference TRBV7-3 and TRBJ2-2, is GAGVSQTPSNKVTEKGKYVELRCDPISGHTALYWYRQSLGQGPEFLIYFQGTGAADDSGLPNDRFFAVRPEGSVSTLKIQRTERGDSAVYLCASSLNRAGELFFGEGSRLTVL.

The V gene is TRBV7-2, the J gene TRBJ2-3, with TRBD2 matching over 8 bases. Germline CDR1 SGHTA, CDR2 FQGNSA. This CDR3 is 15 amino acids long. J was trimmed by 4 bases and V by 4 bases; bases with no gene match: 7. CDR3 DNA: TGTGCCAGCAGCTCGGTGGTTAGCGGGGCAGATACGCAGTATTTT. Its translation is CASSSVVSGADTQYF.

This sequence joins TRBV18 and TRBJ2-5; perhaps TRBD2 as D (6 bases). V gave up 3 bases and J gave up 5 bases, with 13 bases separating them. The CDR3 has 14 amino acids. Germline V gene lookup returns CDR1 KGHSH and CDR2 LQKENI. This CDR3 is CASSPPGDAETQYF. CDR3 nucleotide sequence: TGTGCCAGCTCACCTCCGGGAGATGCGGAGACCCAGTACTTC.

This sequence joins TRBV6-2 or TRBV6-3 and TRBJ2-3, with a possible D match to TRBD2 (6 bases). V was trimmed by 2 bases and J by 9 bases, leaving 18 bases between them. CDR1 MNHEY and CDR2 SVGEGT come from the germline V gene. The CDR3 is 15 amino acids. CDR3 nucleotides: TGTGCCAGCAGTTACCCTTTGAGCGGCGGGGAGACGCAGTATTTT. It specifies CASSYPLSGGETQYF.

The CDR3 here is CASSQGRQYNEQFF. The CDR3 nucleotides read TGTGCCAGCAGCCAGGGGCGGCAGTACAATGAGCAGTTCTTC. This chain links TRBV7-3 with TRBJ2-1; D is possibly TRBD1 (6 bases). The CDR3 loop spans 14 amino acids. The V gene's germline CDR1 is SGHTA and CDR2 FQGTGA. V lost 5 bases to trimming and J lost 4 bases, with 12 bases between them.

This chain uses TRBV4-1 with TRBJ2-6; D might be TRBD2 (5 bases). This CDR3 region has 15 residues. V was trimmed by 4 bases and J by 0 bases, leaving 7 bases between them. CDR1 is MGHRA and CDR2 is YSYEKL in the germline V gene. The CDR3, as DNA: TGCGCCAGCAGCCCCGGAGGCTCTGGGGCCAACGTCCTGACTTTC. Its translation is CASSPGGSGANVLTF.

The chain combines TRBV12-3 or TRBV12-4 with TRBJ2-1; D is possibly TRBD1 (5 bases). V lost 1 base and J lost 6, with 7 bases in between. The CDR3 spans 13 residues. In DNA, the CDR3 is TGTGCCAGCAGTTTAGGTGGGGCCAATGAGCAGTTCTTC. The encoded protein is CASSLGGANEQFF.

The CDR3 DNA reads TGTGCCAGCAGCTTGCCATTTGACAGGGGGTCGGTCAATGAGCAGTTCTTC. Its protein product is CASSLPFDRGSVNEQFF. The chain uses TRBV7-9 and TRBJ2-1, with 9 bases aligning to TRBD1. Germline trimming cut 3 bases from V and 6 bases from J; bases unmatched to any gene: 12. The V gene's germline CDR1 is SEHNR and CDR2 FQNEAQ (reference sequence). The CDR3 is 17 amino acids.

The rearrangement links TRBV7-9 to TRBJ1-2; D may be TRBD1 (5 bases). Between the trimmed V and J ends, which lost 5 bases and 8 bases, there was a span of 9 bases. The germline CDR1 and CDR2 sequences are SEHNR and FQNEAQ (reference sequence). The CDR3 runs to 11 residues. CDR3 bases: TGTGCCAGCAGCCGCCAGGGCGGCTACACCTTC. Translated: CASSRQGGYTF.

This sequence joins TRBV29-1 and TRBJ1-1, with 7 bases lining up with TRBD1. CDR1 SQVTM and CDR2 ANQGSEA come from the germline V gene. V shed 5 bases and J 0 bases; nucleotides not matched to a gene: 6. This CDR3 is built from 14 residues. Here the CDR3 DNA reads TGCAGCGTTAGAGGGGGCCCAATGAACACTGAAGCTTTCTTT. It yields the protein CSVRGGPMNTEAFF.

The CDR3 sequence: CASSVGLVLQETQYF. The CDR3 nucleotides read TGTGCCAGTAGTGTCGGACTAGTCCTTCAAGAGACCCAGTACTTC. The V gene is TRBV19, the J gene TRBJ2-5; 7 positions match TRBD2. This CDR3 comprises 15 residues. J gave up 2 bases and V 5 bases, and 8 bases lay outside the gene matches. Looked up from germline, CDR1 is LNHDA and CDR2 is SQIVND (reference sequence).